This paragraph covers one T cell receptor beta chain sequence. Germline loops: CDR1 GTSNPN, CDR2 SVGIG (reference sequence). V lost 0 bases, J lost 3 bases, and 5 bases lay in between. This CDR3 is 12 amino acids long. Assay: immunoSEQ multiplex PCR; the TCRdb copy retains only in-frame clones and omits some. The sample carries approximately 50,000 clones, roughly 91% recorded once. The sample originates from a study of blood T cell repertoires in COVID-19. Background on the study: Researchers got acute and convalescent COVID-19 samples from the United States, Italy and Spain.

This chain joins TRBV30 and TRBJ1-2; maybe TRBD1 (5 bases). The source material was peripheral blood. The receptor was derived from a man at least 80 years old with active or convalescent COVID-19. As DNA, the CDR3 is TGTGCCTGGAGTGTGGGGCACTATGGCTACACCTTC. This codes for CAWSVGHYGYTF.